The 26 T cell receptor beta chains reported below all come from one sample, sequenced in a study of cytomegalovirus exposure and HLA in healthy donors. 60 Vbeta and 13 Jbeta primers were used in PCR. Only in-frame clones appear in the TCRdb table, and some are missing; sequencing was by immunoSEQ multiplex PCR. The table lists around 150,000 clones, about 85% of them singletons. Sequencing input: PBMCs. The receptors were sampled from a man between 18 and 35 years old in good health and CMV-seronegative.

The rearrangement links TRBV7-9 to TRBJ2-2; D is possibly TRBD2 (6 bases). Germline V gives CDR1 SEHNR, CDR2 FQNEAQ (reference sequence). CDR3 length: 14 amino acids. The CDR3 region has the DNA TGTGCAGCTAAAGGAGGGCCGGACACCGGGGAGCTGTTTTTT. Translation gives CAAKGGPDTGELFF.

The genes are TRBV28 and TRBJ2-6; maybe TRBD2 (6 bases). The CDR3 has 17 amino acids. CDR1 and CDR2 from the germline V gene are MDHEN and SYDVKM. Trimming cost V 5 bases and J 0 bases, with 14 bases left between them. The CDR3 sequence is CASSGRTWSSGANVLTF. The CDR3, as DNA: TGTGCCAGCAGTGGGAGGACGTGGAGCTCTGGGGCCAACGTCCTGACTTTC.

The chain carries TRBV27 and TRBJ2-2, with a tentative D call TRBD2 (5 bases). This CDR3 comprises 15 residues. Trimming left V 4 bases short and J 6 bases short, with 15 bases between. Per the germline V gene, CDR1 is MNHEY and CDR2 is SMNVEV (reference sequence). The CDR3 DNA is TGTGCCAGCAGTTCATACTCCGGGGAGCCCGGGGAGCTGTTTTTT. Its translation is CASSSYSGEPGELFF.

This sequence joins TRBV19 and TRBJ2-1; a possible D gene is TRBD2 (6 bases). Trimming cost V 1 base and J 7 bases, with 11 bases left between them. The CDR3 is 14 residues long. The V gene's germline CDR1 is LNHDA and CDR2 SQIVND (reference sequence). The CDR3 loop is CASSIGARENEQFF. The DNA for the CDR3 is TGTGCCAGTAGTATAGGGGCTCGGGAGAATGAGCAGTTCTTC.

V and J are TRBV18 and TRBJ1-1; D is undetermined. This CDR3 has 14 amino acids. Germline V lookup: CDR1 KGHSH, CDR2 LQKENI. Trimming took 1 base from V and 1 from J, leaving 7 bases between them. CDR3: CASSPRAPNTEAFF. The CDR3 DNA follows: TGTGCCAGCTCACCACGGGCCCCGAACACTGAAGCTTTCTTT.

The V gene is TRBV9, the J gene TRBJ2-7, with 8 bases lining up with TRBD2. Trimming took 0 bases from V and 5 from J; bases not matched to a gene: 7. Germline V CDR1 and CDR2: SGDLS, YYNGEE. CDR3 length: 15 amino acids. CDR3 sequence reads: CASSVAGRVGDEQYF. The CDR3 region has the DNA TGTGCCAGCAGCGTAGCCGGGAGGGTAGGGGACGAGCAGTACTTC.

The genes are TRBV10-3 and TRBJ2-1, with D unresolved. V lost 0 bases to trimming and J lost 7 bases, with 4 bases between them. This CDR3 contains 12 residues. The germline V gene has CDR1 ENHRY and CDR2 SYGVKD. The CDR3 sequence is CAISESQNEQFF. CDR3 in DNA: TGTGCCATCAGTGAGTCGCAGAATGAGCAGTTCTTC.

This chain connects TRBV7-3 to TRBJ1-1; no clear D gene. Germline CDR1 and CDR2: SGHTA and FQGTGA. Trimming removed 4 bases from V and 3 bases from J, with 9 bases in between. The CDR3 contains 13 residues. CDR3 nucleotides: TGTGCCAGCAGCTACCTTACGGACACTGAAGCTTTCTTT. Encoded protein: CASSYLTDTEAFF.

This clone was seen just once. J is TRBJ2-7 and V is TRBV27; TRBD1 matches 11 bases. V lost 6 bases to trimming and J lost 3 bases; unmatched junction nucleotides: 4. Germline V gene data show CDR1 as MNHEY and CDR2 as SMNVEV (reference sequence). The CDR3 is 14 residues long. This chain's CDR3 is CASSLGQGGYEQYF. DNA for the CDR3: TGTGCCAGCAGCCTGGGACAGGGGGGCTACGAGCAGTACTTC.

This chain joins TRBV11-3 and TRBJ2-2, with 10 bases fitting TRBD1. The ends lost 5 bases at V and 7 bases at J; junction bases unmatched: 7. Germline CDR1 reads SGHNT; CDR2 reads YENEEA. This CDR3 has 15 amino acids. The CDR3 DNA is TGTGCCAGCAGCCCCGGACAGGGGGAATACGGGGAGCTGTTTTTT. Protein sequence: CASSPGQGEYGELFF.

In this sample, this clone turned up once. This chain links TRBV6-1 with TRBJ2-3, with 9 bases identical to TRBD2. Germline CDR1 MNHNS, CDR2 SASEGT. The CDR3 extends over 13 amino acids. This CDR3 reads CAAQRGDLDTQYF. The CDR3 DNA is TGTGCTGCGCAGCGGGGGGATTTAGATACGCAGTATTTT.

This chain links TRBV5-1 with TRBJ2-3; D perhaps matches TRBD1 (8 bases). V was shortened by 0 bases and J by 4 bases, with 12 bases between the two germline ends. CDR1 and CDR2 from the germline V gene are SGHRS and YFSETQ. This CDR3 is built from 15 residues. CDR3 protein: CASSLDRGRADTQYF. The CDR3 DNA reads TGCGCCAGCAGCTTGGACAGGGGGAGGGCAGATACGCAGTATTTT.

CDR3 loop: CASSIEEGTYYEQYF. DNA of the CDR3: TGTGCCAGTAGTATAGAGGAGGGGACGTACTACGAGCAGTACTTC. V and J are TRBV19 and TRBJ2-7; tentatively, D is TRBD2 (6 bases). This CDR3 is built from 15 residues. Trimming removed 0 bases from V and 3 bases from J, with 12 bases in between. Germline CDR1 and CDR2: LNHDA and SQIVND (reference sequence).

This chain uses TRBV5-1 with TRBJ2-1, with D maybe TRBD1 (6 bases). This CDR3 has 15 residues. V lost 4 bases to trimming and J lost 1 base, with 12 bases between them. Germline CDR1 and CDR2: SGHRS and YFSETQ. The CDR3 DNA is TGCGCCAGCAGCCCACAGGGTCGGTCCTACAATGAGCAGTTCTTC. It yields the protein CASSPQGRSYNEQFF.

This sequence joins TRBV27 and TRBJ1-2; D gene uncertain. Germline lookup yields CDR1 MNHEY and CDR2 SMNVEV (reference sequence). Trimming removed 5 bases at V and 4 bases at J, with 8 bases between. The CDR3 is made up of 12 amino acids. DNA for the CDR3: TGTGCCAGCAGTGGTGGTAGCTATGGCTACACCTTC. It translates to CASSGGSYGYTF.

This sequence joins TRBV5-6 and TRBJ2-7, with a weak D call TRBD1 (5 bases). CDR3 length: 13 residues. Trimming shortened V by 1 base and J by 1 base, and 6 bases separated the two germline ends. Per the germline V gene, CDR1 is SGHDT and CDR2 is YYEEEE. In DNA form, the CDR3 reads TGTGCCAGCAGCTTGTACAGGTCCTACGAGCAGTACTTC. Its translation: CASSLYRSYEQYF. The whole variable domain, remainder taken from reference TRBV5-6 and TRBJ2-7, is DAGVTQSPTHLIKTRGQQVTLRCSPKSGHDTVSWYQQALGQGPQFIFQYYEEEERQRGNFPDRFSGHQFPNYSSELNVNALLLGDSALYLCASSLYRSYEQYFGPGTRLTVT.

The CDR3 sequence is CASSRLGGYAPQHF. The CDR3 nucleotides read TGTGCCAGCAGCCGTCTAGGCGGGTATGCACCCCAGCATTTT. This chain joins TRBV27 and TRBJ1-5; D is unclear. Germline CDR1 reads MNHEY; CDR2 reads SMNVEV (reference sequence). Trimming removed 6 bases at V and 10 bases at J, with 19 bases between. CDR3 size: 14 residues.

The gene calls are TRBV19 and TRBJ2-3; 14 bases line up with TRBD2. Unmatched junction bases numbered 6, after V lost 1 base and J lost 0 bases. This CDR3 spans 19 amino acids. Germline V gene data show CDR1 as LNHDA and CDR2 as SQIVND (reference sequence). The CDR3 region has the DNA TGTGCCAGTAGTATAGTGGGACTAGCGGGGGCCGGAAGCACAGATACGCAGTATTTT. Encoded protein: CASSIVGLAGAGSTDTQYF.

J is TRBJ2-7 and V is TRBV7-6; 9 bases agree with TRBD2. V lost 5 bases to trimming and J lost 6 bases; unmatched junction nucleotides: 14. The V gene's germline CDR1 is SGHVS and CDR2 FNYEAQ. The CDR3 contains 16 residues. This chain's CDR3 is CASSRTGTSLGTEQYF. CDR3 nucleotide sequence: TGTGCCAGCAGCCGAACCGGGACTAGCCTTGGGACCGAGCAGTACTTC. The variable domain in full, with the rest retrieved from reference TRBV7-6 and TRBJ2-7, is GAGVSQSPRYKVTKRGQDVALRCDPISGHVSLYWYRQALGQGPEFLTYFNYEAQQDKSGLPNDRFSAERPEGSISTLTIQRTEQRDSAMYRCASSRTGTSLGTEQYFGPGTRLTVT.

The rearrangement joins TRBV6-5 to TRBJ1-5; D is possibly TRBD1 (6 bases). V was trimmed by 7 bases and J by 7 bases, leaving 14 bases between them. The CDR3 is 13 amino acids. Germline V lookup: CDR1 MNHEY, CDR2 SVGAGI. CDR3 DNA sequence: TGTGCCAGCATAGGGAGGGGGGCACAGCCCCAGCATTTT. Its translation is CASIGRGAQPQHF.

This chain connects TRBV9 to TRBJ2-1; D uncertain. From germline, CDR1 is SGDLS and CDR2 YYNGEE. V was pared by 4 bases and J by 0 bases, with 14 bases between. CDR3 length: 16 amino acids. The CDR3 DNA follows: TGTGCCAGCAGCCCCTCGCTAGGTAGCTCCTACAATGAGCAGTTCTTC. This encodes CASSPSLGSSYNEQFF.

This rearrangement joins TRBV5-1 to TRBJ2-7; the D is unclear. CDR3 length equals 15 residues. From germline, CDR1 is SGHRS and CDR2 YFSETQ. The ends were cut back, 0 bases at V and 3 bases at J, with 13 bases in the middle. The CDR3 region is CASSLEVGHLYEQYF. The CDR3 nucleotides read TGCGCCAGCAGCTTGGAGGTTGGGCACCTCTACGAGCAGTACTTC.

This clone was observed once. This sequence joins TRBV7-3 and TRBJ2-3; 9 nucleotides match TRBD2. Trimming cost V 5 bases and J 12 bases; bases outside gene matches: 9. Germline loops: CDR1 SGHTA, CDR2 FQGTGA. The CDR3 length is 13 residues. The CDR3 DNA follows: TGTGCCAGCAGCCCCGGGACTAGCACTTACCAGTATTTT. Its protein product is CASSPGTSTYQYF.

CDR3 sequence (DNA): TGTGCCAGCAGCTTAACATCTTTCGGGGAGCAGTTCTTC. Protein sequence: CASSLTSFGEQFF. This rearrangement joins TRBV7-8 to TRBJ2-1; D is ambiguous. Germline V CDR1 and CDR2: SGHVS, FQNEAQ. Trimming cost V 2 bases and J 10 bases, with 12 bases left between them. CDR3 size: 13 residues.

With respect to this clone: Germline and junction disagree at one end, which may indicate a read error. The V and J genes are TRBV7-9 and TRBJ2-5; D is possibly TRBD2 (6 bases). Looked up from germline, CDR1 is SEHNR and CDR2 is FQNEAQ (reference sequence). The length of the CDR3 is 15 residues. This CDR3 reads CSSSRGTSLQETQYF. The CDR3 DNA sequence: TGTTCCAGCAGCCGCGGGACTTCTCTTCAAGAGACCCAGTACTTC.

The J gene is TRBJ1-1, the V gene TRBV18, with D perhaps TRBD1 (5 bases). V lost 0 bases, J lost 11 bases, and 16 bases lay in between. CDR1 KGHSH and CDR2 LQKENI come from the germline V gene. The CDR3 covers 14 residues. Here the CDR3 DNA reads TGTGCCAGCTCACCACCGGGGCAGAGAGTTGGGGCTTTCTTT. Its protein is CASSPPGQRVGAFF.